This T cell receptor beta chain is from a study of T cells after yellow fever vaccination. MiXCR, run by TCRdb on the 5' RACE reads, gives a single entry per CDR3 protein. The repertoire holds about 550,000 distinct CDR3 sequences, with around 21% as singletons. As regards this clonotype: The antigen is not known.

The study's findings and limits: Subsequent booster samples again held most clones from primary vaccination (nearly 98% CD4, nearly 90% CD8). The secondary response peaked faster, at day 5 versus 15, but was weaker. Clonotypes found in both CD4 and CD8 compartments made up a small share.

The CDR3 spans 16 residues. Trimming shortened V by 0 bases and J by 4 bases, and 14 bases separated the two germline ends. Germline CDR1 and CDR2: SGHAT and FQNNGV. The TCR was taken from a man aged 30-40 years who received the YFV17D yellow fever vaccine. J is TRBJ2-3 and V is TRBV11-2, with D uncertain. Specimen: PBMCs, collected 15 days after the yellow fever booster vaccination. This chain's CDR3 is CASSLDRRPAADTQYF. The CDR3, as DNA: TGTGCCAGCAGCTTAGATCGGCGCCCCGCCGCAGATACGCAGTATTTT.